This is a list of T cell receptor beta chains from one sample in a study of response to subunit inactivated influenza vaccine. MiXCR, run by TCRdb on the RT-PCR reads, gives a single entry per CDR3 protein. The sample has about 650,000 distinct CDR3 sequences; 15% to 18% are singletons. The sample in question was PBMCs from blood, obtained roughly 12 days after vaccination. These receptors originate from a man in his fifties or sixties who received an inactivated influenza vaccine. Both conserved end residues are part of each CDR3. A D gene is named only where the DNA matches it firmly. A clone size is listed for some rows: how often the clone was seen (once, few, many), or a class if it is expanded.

cdr3_nt: TGTGCCAGCAGTTGGGACCCCAGGGCCACTGAAGCTTTCTTT
cdr3_aa: CASSWDPRATEAFF
clone_size: few
j_call: TRBJ1-1
v_call: TRBV6-5
d_call: NA

cdr3_nt: TGTGCCAGCGCGTTAGAAAACACCGGGGAGCTGTTTTTT
cdr3_aa: CASALENTGELFF
clone_size: NA
j_call: TRBJ2-2
v_call: TRBV2
d_call: NA

cdr3_nt: TGTGCCAGCAGCTCGCGACAGGGACCCTCACCCCTCCACTTT
cdr3_aa: CASSSRQGPSPLHF
clone_size: NA
j_call: TRBJ1-6
v_call: TRBV7-2
d_call: TRBD1

cdr3_nt: TGTGCCAGCAGTACCTTCGGGGGAGGGAATTCACCCCTCCACTTT
cdr3_aa: CASSTFGGGNSPLHF
clone_size: NA
j_call: TRBJ1-6
v_call: TRBV12-3/TRBV12-4
d_call: NA

cdr3_nt: TGTGGAACTAGCGGGGGCTACGAGCAGTACTTC
cdr3_aa: CGTSGGYEQYF
clone_size: NA
j_call: TRBJ2-7
v_call: TRBV28
d_call: TRBD2

cdr3_nt: TGTGCCAGCAGCCAAGAACTGACTACCGGCTACGAGCAGTACTTC
cdr3_aa: CASSQELTTGYEQYF
clone_size: few
j_call: TRBJ2-7
v_call: TRBV4-2
d_call: NA

cdr3_nt: TGTGCCAGCAGCTTATGGGCCTTCGATACGCAGTATTTT
cdr3_aa: CASSLWAFDTQYF
clone_size: few
j_call: TRBJ2-3
v_call: TRBV7-3
d_call: NA

cdr3_nt: TGTGCCAGCAGCCCTCTTACTGTGGGACGCCTGCATTTT
cdr3_aa: CASSPLTVGRLHF
clone_size: NA
j_call: TRBJ1-5
v_call: TRBV7-9
d_call: NA

cdr3_nt: TGTGCCACCAGCAGAGATTCTAGCGGGGCTACCTACAATGAGCAGTTCTTC
cdr3_aa: CATSRDSSGATYNEQFF
clone_size: NA
j_call: TRBJ2-1
v_call: TRBV15
d_call: TRBD2

cdr3_nt: TGTGCCTGGAGACAATACCGGGACAGGGAGGGCTACACCTTC
cdr3_aa: CAWRQYRDREGYTF
clone_size: few
j_call: TRBJ1-2
v_call: TRBV30
d_call: TRBD1

cdr3_nt: TGTGCCACCAGCAACCCGGGACGGGGGGAGCAGTACTTC
cdr3_aa: CATSNPGRGEQYF
clone_size: few
j_call: TRBJ2-7
v_call: TRBV15
d_call: NA

cdr3_nt: TGTGCCAGCAGCGTAGCTGGGGGGGGCACCGGGGAGCTGTTTTTT
cdr3_aa: CASSVAGGGTGELFF
clone_size: many
j_call: TRBJ2-2
v_call: TRBV9
d_call: TRBD2

cdr3_nt: TGCAGTCTTGGGACTAGCCCACAAGAGACCCAGTACTTC
cdr3_aa: CSLGTSPQETQYF
clone_size: NA
j_call: TRBJ2-5
v_call: TRBV20-1
d_call: TRBD2

cdr3_nt: TGTGCCAGCGGACAGACAGGGCGCGGTGAGCAGTTCTTC
cdr3_aa: CASGQTGRGEQFF
clone_size: many
j_call: TRBJ2-1
v_call: TRBV7-9
d_call: TRBD1

cdr3_nt: TGCGCCAGCAGCCAAGAGGCAGGGTGGGTCGGGGAGCTGTTTTTT
cdr3_aa: CASSQEAGWVGELFF
clone_size: NA
j_call: TRBJ2-2
v_call: TRBV4-3
d_call: NA

cdr3_nt: TGCGCCAGCAGCCTCCTAGGACAGGGGGACTACACCGGGGAGCTGTTTTTT
cdr3_aa: CASSLLGQGDYTGELFF
clone_size: many
j_call: TRBJ2-2
v_call: TRBV4-1
d_call: TRBD1

cdr3_nt: TGCGCCAGCAGGTCGGACAGGAACACTGAAGCTTTCTTT
cdr3_aa: CASRSDRNTEAFF
clone_size: few
j_call: TRBJ1-1
v_call: TRBV5-1
d_call: NA

cdr3_nt: TGCGCCAGCAGCCCGGACGGAGAGCAGCCCCAGCATTTT
cdr3_aa: CASSPDGEQPQHF
clone_size: few
j_call: TRBJ1-5
v_call: TRBV5-1
d_call: NA

cdr3_nt: TGCAGTGCTAGGGGGACAGTGAGGCGGACCGGGGAGCTGTTTTTT
cdr3_aa: CSARGTVRRTGELFF
clone_size: NA
j_call: TRBJ2-2
v_call: TRBV20-1
d_call: TRBD1

cdr3_nt: TGCAGTGCTACCGCGGACTCCTATAATTCACCCCTCCACTTT
cdr3_aa: CSATADSYNSPLHF
clone_size: NA
j_call: TRBJ1-6
v_call: TRBV20-1
d_call: NA

cdr3_nt: TGTGCCAGCTCACCGATGGGACAGGGGGCGCTTGGGGCCAACGTCCTGACTTTC
cdr3_aa: CASSPMGQGALGANVLTF
clone_size: NA
j_call: TRBJ2-6
v_call: TRBV18
d_call: TRBD1

cdr3_nt: TGTGCCAGCAGTTTTCCCGGGGAAGAGACCCAGTACTTC
cdr3_aa: CASSFPGEETQYF
clone_size: many
j_call: TRBJ2-5
v_call: TRBV6-5
d_call: NA